The 22 T cell receptor beta chains below were found in one sample sequenced in a study of regulatory T cells in long-lasting Graves disease. The time point denotes: persistent/refractory GD, antithyroid drugs over 5 years with positive TRAb. PBMC-derived RNA was used for the TCR library. Arm-PCR with iRepertoire HTBI primers amplified the CDR3 regions for these TCR beta libraries. One entry per CDR3 protein, called by TCRdb with MiXCR from the multiplex PCR reads. This sample yields more than 350,000 distinct CDR3 sequences, of which roughly 21% are seen a single time; around an eighth belongs to the top ten. The sample was peripheral blood mononuclear cells (PBMCs), taken when the disease was refractory, from a patient treated with antithyroid drugs. The receptors originated from a female donor with Graves disease.

This clonotype occurred many times. V usage is TRBV6-2 or TRBV6-3 and J usage is TRBJ2-7, with 9 bases matching TRBD1. Trimming removed 5 bases from V and 5 bases from J; junction bases left unmatched: 16. This CDR3 has 17 residues. CDR1 is MNHEY, CDR2 SVGEGT, per germline. The CDR3 DNA is TGTGCCAGCAGTGAAGCTAGGCAGACAGGGGGAAGGAACGAGCAGTACTTC. Translated: CASSEARQTGGRNEQYF.

The chain uses TRBV4-1 and TRBJ1-5, with D maybe TRBD1 (5 bases). V was shortened by 2 bases and J by 3 bases, with 11 bases between the two germline ends. CDR3 size: 15 residues. From germline, CDR1 is MGHRA and CDR2 YSYEKL. The CDR3 DNA is TGCGCCAGCAGCCAATCCACGGGGCCCAATCAGCCCCAGCATTTT. It yields the protein CASSQSTGPNQPQHF.

The CDR3 spells CASSPLLMNTEAFF. The CDR3 coding sequence is TGTGCCAGCTCACCATTGCTGATGAACACTGAAGCTTTCTTT. The J gene is TRBJ1-1, the V gene TRBV18, with D hard to call. This CDR3 is 14 amino acids long. Germline CDR1 is KGHSH and CDR2 is LQKENI. V was trimmed by 2 bases and J by 0 bases, leaving 7 bases between them.

This clonotype was seen ten or more times. The J gene is TRBJ2-2, the V gene TRBV6-2 or TRBV6-3; TRBD2 aligns across 11 bases. There are 16 residues in the CDR3. With V trimmed by 3 bases and J by 3 bases, 3 bases remained unmatched. Germline V gives CDR1 MNHEY, CDR2 SVGEGT. This CDR3 is CASSYLAGGYTGELFF. CDR3 in DNA: TGTGCCAGCAGTTATCTAGCGGGAGGATACACCGGGGAGCTGTTTTTT.

This clonotype came up once. This may be a read error: a much more frequent sequence differs by one nucleotide. The genes are TRBV2 and TRBJ2-5; the match to TRBD2 covers 7 bases. This CDR3 comprises 15 residues. Germline values: CDR1 SNHLY, CDR2 FYNNEI. The J segment lost 0 bases and the V segment lost 3 bases, leaving 4 bases of the junction unmatched. In DNA form, the CDR3 reads TGTGCCAGCAGTGACGGGGACTACTACCAAGAGACCCAGTACTTC. Its translation is CASSDGDYYQETQYF.

This clonotype has ten or more counts. This chain links TRBV12-3 or TRBV12-4 with TRBJ1-5, with D tentatively TRBD1 (5 bases). V lost 0 bases, J lost 0 bases, and 9 bases lay in between. The CDR3 sequence is 16 residues long. CDR3 coding DNA: TGTGCCAGCAGTTTAGCCGGGGCGACTAGCAATCAGCCCCAGCATTTT. The encoded protein is CASSLAGATSNQPQHF.

The sample holds a few counts of this clonotype. The gene calls are TRBV7-3 and TRBJ2-2; 12 nucleotides line up with TRBD2. Trimming at V came to 4 bases and at J to 7 bases, leaving 7 bases not matched to a gene. This CDR3 region has 16 residues. Germline loops: CDR1 SGHTA, CDR2 FQGTGA. The CDR3 is CASSSRLAGEGGELFF. The CDR3 DNA reads TGTGCCAGCAGCTCGCGACTAGCGGGAGAAGGCGGGGAGCTGTTTTTT.

Only a few counts were recorded for this clonotype. V is TRBV19 and J is TRBJ2-7, with 7 bases that match TRBD2. Trimming cost V 6 bases and J 1 base; bases outside gene matches: 6. Germline-derived CDR1 and CDR2 are LNHDA and SQIVND (reference sequence). The CDR3 has 14 amino acids. CDR3: CASSGAGRSYEQYF. CDR3 bases: TGTGCCAGTAGCGGAGCGGGAAGGTCCTACGAGCAGTACTTC.

Points on this clonotype: Just one base apart from a much larger clone, this may be a read error. The chain combines TRBV7-2 with TRBJ1-2, with 8 bases lining up with TRBD1. The CDR3 contains 13 residues. The junction had 12 bases not matched to a gene; V was cut back by 5 bases and J by 13 bases. Germline CDR1 reads SGHTA; CDR2 reads FQGNSA. CDR3 region: CASSTGQVVSSTF. In DNA, the CDR3 is TGTGCCAGCAGCACGGGACAGGTGGTGTCTTCCACCTTC. The variable domain in full, completed from reference TRBV7-2 and TRBJ1-2, reads GAGVSQSPSNKVTEKGKDVELRCDPISGHTALYWYRQSLGQGLEFLIYFQGNSAPDKSGLPSDRFSAERTGGSVSTLTIQRTQQEDSAVYLCASSTGQVVSSTFGSGTRLTVV.

Ten or more counts support this clonotype. The chain joins TRBV3-1 to TRBJ2-2, with a tentative D call TRBD2 (5 bases). Trimming shortened V by 0 bases and J by 0 bases, and 8 bases separated the two germline ends. Germline CDR1 is LGHDT and CDR2 is YNNKEL (reference sequence). The CDR3 spans 16 residues. The CDR3 DNA sequence: TGTGCCAGCAGCCAAGACTTGACTACGAACACCGGGGAGCTGTTTTTT. Protein sequence: CASSQDLTTNTGELFF.

This clonotype came up many times. The V and J genes are TRBV20-1 and TRBJ1-5, with D tentatively TRBD1 (5 bases). Trimming stripped 1 base from V and 2 bases from J, with 6 bases between. The CDR3 covers 13 residues. Germline-derived CDR1 and CDR2 are DFQATT and SNEGSKA (reference sequence). This chain's CDR3 is CSARGGGNQPQHF. CDR3 nucleotide sequence: TGCAGTGCTAGAGGAGGGGGCAATCAGCCCCAGCATTTT.

This clonotype was counted a few times. The gene calls are TRBV24-1 and TRBJ2-5; 7 bases are shared with TRBD1. The length of the CDR3 is 11 residues. With V trimmed by 9 bases and J by 3 bases, 0 bases remained unmatched. The germline CDR1 and CDR2 sequences are KGHDR and SFDVKD. This chain's CDR3 is CATGQEETQYF. CDR3 bases: TGTGCCACCGGACAGGAAGAGACCCAGTACTTC.

This clonotype was picked up many times. This rearrangement joins TRBV11-2 to TRBJ2-5, with TRBD2 matching 12 bases. CDR1 is SGHAT and CDR2 is FQNNGV in the germline V gene. After removal of 5 bases from V and 0 bases from J, the junction contained 7 bases not matched to a gene. The CDR3 covers 17 residues. CDR3 DNA sequence: TGTGCCAGCAGCCAATGGAGACTAGCGGGAGACCAAGAGACCCAGTACTTC. Protein: CASSQWRLAGDQETQYF.

This clonotype was picked up many times. The gene calls are TRBV28 and TRBJ2-7, with 7 positions matching TRBD1. Germline trimming cut 5 bases from V and 2 bases from J; bases unmatched to any gene: 9. CDR1 is MDHEN and CDR2 is SYDVKM in the germline V gene. The CDR3 is 15 residues long. The CDR3, as DNA: TGTGCCAGCAGTGACACAGGGGCTTCCACCTACGAGCAGTACTTC. It is translated as CASSDTGASTYEQYF.

A single count supports this clonotype. The chain employs TRBV29-1 and TRBJ2-1; D assignment may be TRBD1 or TRBD2 (5 bases each). V was trimmed by 4 bases and J by 4 bases, leaving 11 bases between them. The CDR3 consists of 13 residues. Looked up from germline, CDR1 is SQVTM and CDR2 is ANQGSEA. Here the CDR3 DNA reads TGCAGCGTTGGGGGACGGCAATACAATGAGCAGTTCTTC. Encoded protein: CSVGGRQYNEQFF.

This clonotype was detected many times. V gene TRBV6-5 combines with J gene TRBJ2-5, with 8 bases aligning to TRBD1. From germline, CDR1 is MNHEY and CDR2 SVGAGI. Losses at the gene ends were 4 bases for V and 5 bases for J; bases not matched to a gene: 6. The CDR3 runs 14 residues. CDR3 loop: CASSLWTGRETQYF. In DNA form, the CDR3 reads TGTGCCAGCAGTTTGTGGACAGGGAGGGAGACCCAGTACTTC.

The CDR3 region has the DNA TGTGCCGCAAAGAAGGGACAAACCTACAATGAGCAGTTCTTC. Translating it yields CAAKKGQTYNEQFF. This chain joins TRBV2 and TRBJ2-1; tentative D call: TRBD1 (6 bases). Per germline, CDR1 SNHLY and CDR2 FYNNEI. Trimming stripped 11 bases from V and 2 bases from J, with 16 bases between. CDR3 length: 14 amino acids.

In regard to this clonotype: Germline and junction disagree at one end, which may indicate a read error. The CDR3 loop is CASSLGREALF. The CDR3 DNA is TGTGCCAGCAGTTTGGGCAGAGAAGCTCTCTTT. The chain is built from TRBV28 and TRBJ1-1; D gene unclear. Germline CDR1 is MDHEN and CDR2 is SYDVKM. The CDR3 has 11 residues.

The sample holds many counts of this clonotype. The J gene is TRBJ2-7, the V gene TRBV20-1; D is perhaps TRBD2 (6 bases). The germline V gene encodes CDR1 DFQATT and CDR2 SNEGSKA (reference sequence). Trimming removed 2 bases from V and 3 bases from J, with 11 bases in between. This CDR3 is built from 13 residues. CDR3 DNA sequence: TGCAGTGCTAGAATACTAGCCCTCTACGAGCAGTACTTC. It is translated as CSARILALYEQYF.

The rearrangement links TRBV20-1 to TRBJ2-6; TRBD1 matches 8 bases. Germline V gives CDR1 DFQATT, CDR2 SNEGSKA (reference sequence). This CDR3 is 18 amino acids long. Trimming removed 1 base from V and 0 bases from J; junction bases left unmatched: 8. CDR3 region: CSARGVGQGDSGANVLTF. CDR3 in DNA: TGCAGTGCTAGAGGGGTAGGACAGGGTGACTCTGGGGCCAACGTCCTGACTTTC.

The chain recombines TRBV3-1 with TRBJ2-7; maybe TRBD2 (5 bases). Trimming removed 3 bases at V and 4 bases at J, with 13 bases between. CDR1 is LGHDT and CDR2 is YNNKEL in the germline V gene (reference sequence). The CDR3 extends over 14 amino acids. The CDR3 nucleotides are TGTGCCAGCAGCCAGATTAGCGTCTCGTACGAGCAGTACTTC. As protein: CASSQISVSYEQYF.

This clonotype was detected many times. J is TRBJ2-7 and V is TRBV28, with D hard to call. The CDR3 consists of 13 residues. V gave up 6 bases and J gave up 2 bases, with 11 bases separating them. Germline CDR1 is MDHEN and CDR2 is SYDVKM. The CDR3 coding sequence is TGTGCCAGCAGCTACAGCGATCCCTACGAGCAGTACTTC. Translation: CASSYSDPYEQYF.